This is a list of T cell receptor beta chains from one sample in a study of OX40 agonist ivuxolimab in advanced cancers. TCRdb keeps only in-frame clones here, not all; method: immunoSEQ multiplex PCR. The sample has tens of thousands of clones, roughly 88% seen once; the top ten hold 9.5% to 10%. The input for sequencing was CD4+ or CD8+ T cells sorted from blood, taken in a trial of the OX40 agonist ivuxolimab. These receptors all come from an adult with an advanced solid tumor such as melanoma, head and neck, liver or kidney cancer. The CDR3 runs from the conserved cysteine through the conserved F or W. D genes are given only for firm matches. A clone size is listed for some rows: how often the clone was seen (once, few, many), or a class if it is expanded.

j_call	d_call	v_call	clone_size	cdr3_aa	cdr3_nt
TRBJ2-5	-	TRBV5-1	-	CASSLQETQYF	TGCGCCAGCAGCTTACAAGAGACCCAGTACTTC
TRBJ2-3	-	TRBV5-4	-	CASSLGTATDTQYF	TGTGCCAGCAGCTTGGGGACGGCGACAGATACGCAGTATTTT
TRBJ2-2	-	TRBV11-3	-	CASSLAGQTGELFF	TGTGCCAGCAGCTTAGCCGGGCAGACCGGGGAGCTGTTTTTT
TRBJ2-4	-	TRBV14	-	CASSRTGLLAKNIQYF	TGTGCCAGCAGCCGAACAGGGTTACTAGCCAAAAACATTCAGTACTTC
TRBJ1-2	-	TRBV6-5	-	CASSRTSGLSYGYTF	TGTGCCAGCAGCAGAACCTCGGGACTCTCCTATGGCTACACCTTC
TRBJ2-1	-	TRBV29-1	-	CSTGRHEQFF	TGCAGTACAGGGAGGCATGAGCAGTTCTTC
TRBJ1-2	-	TRBV11-3	-	CASSLGWDDGGYTF	TGTGCCAGCAGCTTAGGCTGGGACGACGGGGGCTACACCTTC
TRBJ2-1	-	TRBV7-3	-	CASSPTSEGEQFF	TGTGCCAGCAGCCCGACCTCGGAGGGGGAGCAGTTCTTC
TRBJ1-1	TRBD1	TRBV4-1	-	CASSDYRGNTEAFF	TGCGCCAGCAGCGATTACAGGGGGAACACTGAAGCTTTCTTT
TRBJ2-3	TRBD1	TRBV7-2	once	CASSLGPGGTDTQYF	TGTGCCAGCAGCTTAGGTCCAGGGGGTACAGATACGCAGTATTTT
TRBJ1-1	TRBD1	TRBV6-5	-	CASSDRGVTEAFF	TGTGCCAGCAGTGACAGGGGGGTCACTGAAGCTTTCTTT
TRBJ2-2	-	TRBV27	-	CASSSYTAGNTGELFF	TGTGCCAGCAGTTCGTATACGGCGGGTAACACCGGGGAGCTGTTTTTT
TRBJ2-7	-	TRBV7-9	-	CASSLAAGLVDRGEQYF	TGTGCCAGCAGCTTAGCAGCGGGCCTGGTCGATCGGGGCGAGCAGTACTTC
TRBJ2-2	-	TRBV25-1	-	CASSDRVGDTGELFF	TGTGCCAGCAGTGACAGGGTCGGGGACACCGGGGAGCTGTTTTTT
TRBJ1-1	TRBD1	TRBV6-5	-	CASSLTGGTEAFF	TGTGCCAGCAGCTTGACAGGGGGCACTGAAGCTTTCTTT
TRBJ2-3	TRBD2	TRBV7-2	-	CASSRRLAGVSDTQYF	TGTGCCAGCAGTCGACGACTAGCGGGAGTGTCGGATACGCAGTATTTT
TRBJ1-5	-	TRBV27	-	CASSLSFLGTQPQHF	TGTGCCAGCAGTTTATCGTTTCTAGGGACTCAGCCCCAGCATTTT
TRBJ2-1	TRBD2	TRBV14	-	CASSQGGGRDYNEQFF	TGTGCCAGCAGCCAAGGAGGCGGGAGAGATTACAATGAGCAGTTCTTC
TRBJ1-2	TRBD1	TRBV5-1	-	CASRSGQGRGYTF	TGCGCCAGCAGATCGGGACAGGGGAGAGGCTACACCTTC
TRBJ2-7	TRBD1	TRBV6-1	once	CASSPGQSYEQYF	TGTGCCAGCAGTCCGGGACAGAGCTACGAGCAGTACTTC
TRBJ2-1	TRBD2	TRBV6-5	-	CASSYDAGVVNEQFF	TGTGCCAGCAGTTACGATGCGGGAGTTGTAAATGAGCAGTTCTTC
TRBJ2-7	-	TRBV9	-	CASSKGWGAEQYF	TGTGCCAGCAGCAAAGGCTGGGGGGCTGAGCAGTACTTC
TRBJ2-3	TRBD2	TRBV5-1	once	CASSHIAGERTDTQYF	TGCGCCAGCAGCCATATAGCGGGAGAGCGGACAGATACGCAGTATTTT
TRBJ2-7	-	TRBV30	few	CAWSRGADGEQYF	TGTGCCTGGAGCCGGGGCGCCGATGGGGAGCAGTACTTC
TRBJ2-5	TRBD1	TRBV5-1	-	CASSLVAGGNQETQYF	TGCGCCAGCAGCTTGGTTGCAGGGGGCAACCAAGAGACCCAGTACTTC
TRBJ1-1	-	TRBV19	-	CASSDSAEAFF	TGTGCCAGTAGTGACAGCGCTGAAGCTTTCTTT
TRBJ2-7	-	TRBV27	-	CASRDSRSYEQYF	TGTGCCTCCCGGGACTCCCGCTCCTACGAGCAGTACTTC
TRBJ2-3	TRBD2	TRBV5-1	-	CASSWGTSGGTDTQYF	TGCGCCAGCAGCTGGGGGACTAGCGGGGGCACAGATACGCAGTATTTT
TRBJ1-2	-	TRBV9	-	CASSARRAQVDYGYTF	TGTGCCAGCAGCGCCCGCCGGGCACAAGTAGACTATGGCTACACCTTC
TRBJ2-6	-	TRBV18	few	CASSPRGLSSGANVLTF	TGTGCCAGCTCACCGAGGGGCCTTAGCTCTGGGGCCAACGTCCTGACTTTC
TRBJ2-7	-	TRBV2	-	CASRGSSAGYEQYF	TGTGCCAGCCGTGGTTCGTCCGCAGGCTACGAGCAGTACTTC
TRBJ1-2	-	TRBV28	few	CASIPHGSGTYGYTF	TGTGCCAGCATACCTCACGGATCGGGAACCTATGGCTACACCTTC
TRBJ1-6	TRBD1	TRBV27	-	CASRFLGGQYSPLHF	TGTGCCAGCAGGTTCCTTGGGGGACAGTATTCACCCCTCCACTTT
TRBJ1-2	TRBD1	TRBV7-8	-	CASSSYRDRGRSNYGYTF	TGTGCCAGCAGCTCCTACCGGGACAGGGGGAGATCTAACTATGGCTACACCTTC
TRBJ2-7	TRBD1	TRBV2	-	CASTGGQGNTYEQYF	TGTGCCAGCACCGGGGGACAGGGGAACACCTACGAGCAGTACTTC
TRBJ2-3	-	TRBV5-1	-	CASSDRSTDTQYF	TGCGCCAGCAGCGACCGTAGCACAGATACGCAGTATTTT
TRBJ2-5	TRBD2	TRBV11-3	-	CASSPRGVAGVETQYF	TGTGCCAGCAGCCCTCGTGGGGTAGCGGGAGTAGAGACCCAGTACTTC
TRBJ2-1	TRBD2	TRBV6-6	-	CASSFLAGGSYNEQFF	TGTGCCAGCAGTTTTTTAGCGGGAGGCTCCTACAATGAGCAGTTCTTC
TRBJ2-3	TRBD1	TRBV2	few	CASSEQGATDTQYF	TGTGCCAGCAGTGAACAGGGGGCGACGGATACGCAGTATTTT
TRBJ2-7	TRBD2	TRBV27	-	CASRTSSVNEQYF	TGTGCCAGCAGGACTAGCTCCGTAAACGAGCAGTACTTC
TRBJ1-1	-	TRBV28	-	CASSFLDSSEAFF	TGTGCCAGCAGTTTTTTGGACAGCAGTGAAGCTTTCTTT
TRBJ1-2	-	TRBV29-1	-	CSVEGQGVGGYTF	TGCAGCGTTGAAGGTCAGGGCGTGGGTGGCTACACCTTC
TRBJ2-1	-	TRBV5-6	-	CASSMTRVSFSYNEQFF	TGTGCCAGCAGCATGACGCGTGTCTCTTTCTCCTACAATGAGCAGTTCTTC
TRBJ1-5	-	TRBV6-5	-	CASRGIGSNQPQHF	TGTGCCAGCAGGGGAATTGGGAGCAATCAGCCCCAGCATTTT
TRBJ2-1	-	TRBV18	-	CASSPRKTQGLDREFF	TGTGCCAGCTCACCACGTAAAACCCAGGGGCTCGATAGGGAGTTCTTC
TRBJ1-1	-	TRBV5-3	-	CARSYGLGTEAFF	TGTGCCAGAAGCTACGGGTTGGGTACTGAAGCTTTCTTT
TRBJ2-1	-	TRBV5-4	-	CASSLSTTYNEQFF	TGTGCCAGCAGCTTGAGCACAACCTACAATGAGCAGTTCTTC
TRBJ2-1	-	TRBV2	-	CASSAPLGGASYNEQFF	TGTGCCAGCAGTGCCCCCCTCGGCGGGGCCTCCTACAATGAGCAGTTCTTC
TRBJ2-7	-	TRBV19	-	CASSKGSPSLMAGPTYEQYF	TGTGCCAGTAGTAAAGGAAGCCCCTCTTTGATGGCGGGACCGACCTACGAGCAGTACTTC
TRBJ1-1	-	TRBV9	-	CASSVGGKTEAFF	TGTGCCAGCAGCGTAGGTGGGAAAACTGAAGCTTTCTTT
TRBJ1-1	-	TRBV19	-	CASSMVQAAEAFF	TGTGCCAGTAGTATGGTACAAGCAGCTGAAGCTTTCTTT